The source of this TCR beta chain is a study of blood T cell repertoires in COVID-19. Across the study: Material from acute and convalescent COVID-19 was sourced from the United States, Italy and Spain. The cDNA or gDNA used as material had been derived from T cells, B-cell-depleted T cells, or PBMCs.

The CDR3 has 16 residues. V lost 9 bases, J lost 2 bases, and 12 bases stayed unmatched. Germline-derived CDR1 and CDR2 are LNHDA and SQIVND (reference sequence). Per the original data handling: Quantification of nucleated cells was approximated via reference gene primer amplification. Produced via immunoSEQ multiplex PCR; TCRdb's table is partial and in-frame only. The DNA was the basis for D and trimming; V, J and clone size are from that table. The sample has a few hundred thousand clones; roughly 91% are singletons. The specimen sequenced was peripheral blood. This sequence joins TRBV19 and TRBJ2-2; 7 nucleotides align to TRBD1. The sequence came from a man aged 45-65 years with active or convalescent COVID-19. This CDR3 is CASRPRGSGNTGELFF. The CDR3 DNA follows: TGTGCCAGCAGGCCCAGGGGGAGCGGAAACACCGGGGAGCTGTTTTTT.